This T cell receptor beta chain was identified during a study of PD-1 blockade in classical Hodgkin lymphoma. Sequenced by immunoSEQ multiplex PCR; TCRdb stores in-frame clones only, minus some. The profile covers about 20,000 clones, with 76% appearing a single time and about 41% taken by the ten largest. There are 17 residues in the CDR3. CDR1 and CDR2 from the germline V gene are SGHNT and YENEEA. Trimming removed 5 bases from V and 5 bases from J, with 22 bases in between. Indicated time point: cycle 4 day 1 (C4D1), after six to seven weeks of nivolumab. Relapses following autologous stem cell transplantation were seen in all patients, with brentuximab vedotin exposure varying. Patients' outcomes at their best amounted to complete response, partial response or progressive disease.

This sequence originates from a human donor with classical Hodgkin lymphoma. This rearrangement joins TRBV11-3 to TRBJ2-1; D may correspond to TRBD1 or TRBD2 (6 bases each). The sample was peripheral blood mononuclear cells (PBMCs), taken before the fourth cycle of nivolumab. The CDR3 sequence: CASSTSATGRPNNEQFF. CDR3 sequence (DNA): TGTGCCAGCAGCACATCCGCTACAGGGAGGCCCAACAATGAGCAGTTCTTC.